The 5 T cell receptor beta chains given below trace back to one sample, sequenced in a study of blood T cell repertoires in COVID-19. Some clones are missing from TCRdb's copy, which holds only in-frame ones; the method was immunoSEQ multiplex PCR. The sample lists 85,000 to 100,000 clones, 75% to 90% occurring once. The sequenced sample was peripheral blood. The receptors shown here come from a man in his sixties with acute or convalescent COVID-19.

The V and J genes are TRBV12-5 and TRBJ1-1; 7 nucleotides match TRBD1. The CDR3 runs to 14 residues. The germline V gene has CDR1 LGHNT and CDR2 FRNRAP. CDR3 residues: CADMGGRGYTEAFF. CDR3 coding DNA: TGTGCCGACATGGGCGGCAGGGGGTACACTGAAGCTTTCTTT.

V and J are TRBV30 and TRBJ1-2; D is uncertain. The CDR3 covers 14 residues. Germline V gene lookup returns CDR1 GTSNPN and CDR2 SVGIG (reference sequence). The ends were cut back, 0 bases at V and 1 base at J, with 9 bases in the middle. The CDR3 here is CAWSVTGINYGYTF. The CDR3 region has the DNA TGTGCCTGGAGTGTAACCGGGATTAACTATGGCTACACCTTC.

The V call is TRBV2, the J call TRBJ1-2, with 7 bases fitting TRBD1. The CDR3 runs to 15 residues. The trim removed 6 bases at V and 2 bases at J, leaving 9 bases unmatched. Germline CDR1 is SNHLY and CDR2 is FYNNEI. CDR3 sequence: CASRPSTGVNYGYTF. The CDR3 coding sequence is TGTGCCAGCAGACCTTCAACAGGGGTGAACTATGGCTACACCTTC.

The chain is built from TRBV18 and TRBJ2-2; 12 bases line up with TRBD2. V lost 0 bases to trimming and J lost 5 bases; unmatched junction nucleotides: 4. Per the germline V gene, CDR1 is KGHSH and CDR2 is LQKENI. The CDR3 runs to 17 residues. CDR3 sequence: CASSPPSLAGGTGELFF. The CDR3 DNA reads TGTGCCAGCTCACCACCGTCGCTAGCGGGAGGGACCGGGGAGCTGTTTTTT. Combining the CDR3 with reference TRBV18 and TRBJ2-2 gives the whole variable domain NAGVMQNPRHLVRRRGQEARLRCSPMKGHSHVYWYRQLPEEGLKFMVYLQKENIIDESGMPKERFSAEFPKEGPSILRIQQVVRGDSAAYFCASSPPSLAGGTGELFFGEGSRLTVL.

This chain uses TRBV13 with TRBJ1-3; no definite D call. Germline V gene data show CDR1 as PRHDT and CDR2 as FYEKMQ (reference sequence). V dropped 3 bases and J dropped 3 bases, with 3 bases sitting between them. The CDR3 runs to 12 residues. The CDR3 spells CASSFGGNTIYF. The CDR3 coding sequence is TGTGCCAGCAGCTTCGGTGGAAACACCATATATTTT.